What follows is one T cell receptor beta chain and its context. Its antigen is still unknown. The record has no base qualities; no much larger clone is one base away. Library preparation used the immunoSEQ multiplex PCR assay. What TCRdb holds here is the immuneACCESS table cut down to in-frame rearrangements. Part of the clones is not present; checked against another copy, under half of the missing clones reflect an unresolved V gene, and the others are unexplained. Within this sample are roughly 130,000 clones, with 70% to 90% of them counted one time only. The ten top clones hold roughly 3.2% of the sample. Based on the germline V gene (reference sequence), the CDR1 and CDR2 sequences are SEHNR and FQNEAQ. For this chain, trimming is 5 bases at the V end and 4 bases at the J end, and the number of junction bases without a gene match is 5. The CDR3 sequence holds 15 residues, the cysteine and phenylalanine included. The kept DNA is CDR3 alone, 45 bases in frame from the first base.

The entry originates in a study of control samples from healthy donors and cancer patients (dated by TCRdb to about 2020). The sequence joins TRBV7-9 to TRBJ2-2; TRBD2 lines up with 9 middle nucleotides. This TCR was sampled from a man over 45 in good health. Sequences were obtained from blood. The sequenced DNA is TGTGCCAGCAGCCCGACTAGCGGTAGCACCGGGGAGCTGTTTTTT. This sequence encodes CASSPTSGSTGELFF.